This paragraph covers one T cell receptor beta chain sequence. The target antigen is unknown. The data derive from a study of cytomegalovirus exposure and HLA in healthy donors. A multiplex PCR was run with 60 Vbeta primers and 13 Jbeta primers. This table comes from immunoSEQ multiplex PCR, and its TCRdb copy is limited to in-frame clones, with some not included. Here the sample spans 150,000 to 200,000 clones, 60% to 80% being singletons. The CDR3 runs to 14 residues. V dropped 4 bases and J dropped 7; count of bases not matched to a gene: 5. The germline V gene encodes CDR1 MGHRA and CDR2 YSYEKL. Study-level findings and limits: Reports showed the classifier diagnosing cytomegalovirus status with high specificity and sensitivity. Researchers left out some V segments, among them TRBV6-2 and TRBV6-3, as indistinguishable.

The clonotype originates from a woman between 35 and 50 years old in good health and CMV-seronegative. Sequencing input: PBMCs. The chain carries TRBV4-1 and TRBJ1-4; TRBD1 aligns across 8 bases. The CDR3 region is CASSRTGLGEKLFF. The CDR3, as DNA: TGCGCCAGCAGCCGGACAGGGTTAGGTGAAAAACTGTTTTTT.